The clone carrying this T cell receptor beta chain was seen only a few times. Its antigen is currently unknown. A sample-barcoded 5' primer and a J-beta primer mix were used in a second PCR of roughly 6 to 11 cycles. TCRdb re-derived calls from the 5' RACE reads in MiXCR, one entry per CDR3 protein. The sample contains approximately 960,000 distinct CDR3 sequences, about 29% of which appear only once. These data originate in a study of blood T cells in healthy people across ages. Study-wide points: Using unsorted PBMCs precluded a conclusive naive versus antigen-experienced comparison. Correlation between TCR beta diversity and naive T cell percentage was strong.

This CDR3 region has 12 residues. With 0 bases removed from V and 10 bases from J, the gap between germline ends came to 9 bases. From germline, CDR1 is LGHDT and CDR2 YNNKEL (reference sequence). These records were also assigned to another study, of T cells of mothers and their children. According to that study: The second PCR used the M1S primer, and this primer added sample barcodes and 2-4 random nucleotides. Inherited differences only slightly affect thymic shaping of TCR recombination output.

The sequenced material came from blood. This clonotype originated in a woman aged 40 to 49 in good health. This sequence joins TRBV3-1 and TRBJ1-1, with D possibly being TRBD1 (5 bases). The CDR3 DNA sequence: TGTGCCAGCAGCCAAGACTGGAGGGGAGCTTTCTTT. Translation: CASSQDWRGAFF.